This T cell receptor beta chain was retrieved from a study of T cells in Graves' hyperthyroidism and ophthalmopathy. At the level of the study: Sampling of peripheral blood happened at initial diagnosis, prior to any treatment.

V dropped 5 bases and J dropped 5; count of bases not matched to a gene: 6. CDR1 GTSNPN and CDR2 SVGIG come from the germline V gene (reference sequence). This CDR3 is 13 amino acids long. Clinical symptoms, serum thyroxine, TRAb, thyroid ultrasound and orbital computed tomography established diagnosis. Broader study findings: Most clonotypes expanded in thyroid above 0.001 were likewise present in blood. Before onset, by a median of about six months, the model predicted ophthalmopathy.

It was RNA transcripts that yielded the amplified TCR beta CDR3 regions. The TCR CDR3 first-round RT-PCR relied on the HTBI primer set. TCRdb analysed the multiplex PCR reads with MiXCR anew, one entry per CDR3 protein. The profile shows more than 500,000 distinct CDR3 sequences, roughly 15% of them singletons. This clonotype was counted ten times or more. Its antigen is currently unknown. This TCR was sampled from a woman aged 30 to 39 with Graves' ophthalmopathy. Sequencing used blood. This chain links TRBV30 with TRBJ2-7, with 10 bases matching TRBD1. The CDR3 DNA follows: TGTGCCTGGGACCGGGACAGGGGTAACGAGCAGTACTTC. As protein: CAWDRDRGNEQYF.